The source of this T cell receptor beta chain is a study of OX40 agonist ivuxolimab in advanced cancers. Generated by immunoSEQ multiplex PCR, the TCRdb table keeps only in-frame clones and is missing some. This table has roughly 48,000 clones, roughly 85% appearing once. From germline, CDR1 is SGHRS and CDR2 YFSETQ. After removal of 3 bases from V and 5 bases from J, the junction contained 13 bases not matched to a gene. The CDR3 is 16 amino acids. This specimen was CD4+ or CD8+ T cells sorted from blood, taken in a trial of the OX40 agonist ivuxolimab. This chain connects TRBV5-1 to TRBJ2-5; TRBD1 matches 7 bases. The receptor was derived from an adult with an advanced solid tumor such as melanoma, head and neck, liver or kidney cancer. CDR3: CASSSAWDRPWETQYF. The CDR3 nucleotides read TGCGCCAGCAGCTCGGCCTGGGACAGACCCTGGGAGACCCAGTACTTC.